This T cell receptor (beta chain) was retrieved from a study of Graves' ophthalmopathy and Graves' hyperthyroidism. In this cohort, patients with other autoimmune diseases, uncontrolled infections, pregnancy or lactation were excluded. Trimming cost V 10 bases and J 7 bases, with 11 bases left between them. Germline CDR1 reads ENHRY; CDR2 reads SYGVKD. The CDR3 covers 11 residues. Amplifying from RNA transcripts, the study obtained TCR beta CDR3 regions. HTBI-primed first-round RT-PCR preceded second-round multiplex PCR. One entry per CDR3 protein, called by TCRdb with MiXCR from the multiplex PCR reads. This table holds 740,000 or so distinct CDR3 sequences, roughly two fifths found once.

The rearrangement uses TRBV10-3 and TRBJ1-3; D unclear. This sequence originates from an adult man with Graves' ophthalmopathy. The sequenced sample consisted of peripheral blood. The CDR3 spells CASRGPNTIYF. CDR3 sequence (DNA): TGTGCCAGCAGAGGTCCCAACACCATATATTTT.